These 26 T cell receptor beta chains were all obtained from the same sample, sequenced in a study of T cells in Graves' hyperthyroidism and ophthalmopathy. TCR beta CDR3 regions were amplified from RNA. A first-round RT-PCR of the TCR CDR3 used the HTBI primer set. Each CDR3 protein is one row after TCRdb ran MiXCR on the multiplex PCR reads. The table shows some 440,000 distinct CDR3 sequences, with approximately 14% occurring only once. Sequencing was carried out using blood. The source is a woman between 18 and 30 years old with Graves' hyperthyroidism.

This clonotype was counted only a few times. This rearrangement joins TRBV11-2 to TRBJ2-3, with a tentative D call TRBD2 (5 bases). Trimming pared 3 bases from V and 4 bases from J, leaving 8 bases between. The germline CDR1 and CDR2 sequences are SGHAT and FQNNGV. This CDR3 has 13 residues. CDR3 sequence reads: CASSFEGADTQYF. For the CDR3, the DNA is TGTGCCAGCAGCTTTGAGGGCGCAGATACGCAGTATTTT.

Many counts were recorded for this clonotype. The chain employs TRBV20-1 and TRBJ2-3; TRBD1 might be the D (6 bases). CDR1 is DFQATT, CDR2 SNEGSKA, per germline (reference sequence). There are 16 residues in the CDR3. V was pared by 0 bases and J by 0 bases, with 13 bases between. The CDR3 region is CSARDPRRGSTDTQYF. In nucleotides, the CDR3 is TGCAGTGCTAGAGATCCCAGAAGGGGGAGCACAGATACGCAGTATTTT.

This clonotype was counted many times. The chain uses TRBV12-3 or TRBV12-4 and TRBJ2-7, with 11 bases matching TRBD2. V trimming: 3 bases; J trimming: 3 bases; junction bases outside the gene matches: 4. This CDR3 has 15 amino acids. The CDR3: CASSLSSGGYYEQYF. The DNA for the CDR3 is TGTGCCAGCAGTTTGTCTAGCGGGGGGTACTACGAGCAGTACTTC.

This clonotype came up many times. The rearrangement uses TRBV7-2 and TRBJ1-1, with D possibly being TRBD1 (5 bases). Germline V gene sequence: CDR1 SGHTA, CDR2 FQGNSA. The CDR3 contains 13 residues. Deletions cut 7 bases from V and 5 bases from J, with 14 bases between. CDR3 in DNA: TGTGCCAGCAAAACGGGGGGTGGGACTGAAGCTTTCTTT. Encoded protein: CASKTGGGTEAFF. Based on the CDR3 plus reference TRBV7-2 and TRBJ1-1, the full variable domain is GAGVSQSPSNKVTEKGKDVELRCDPISGHTALYWYRQSLGQGLEFLIYFQGNSAPDKSGLPSDRFSAERTGGSVSTLTIQRTQQEDSAVYLCASKTGGGTEAFFGQGTRLTVV.

This clonotype was observed many times. The chain is built from TRBV13 and TRBJ1-1; D uncertain. Deletions cut 5 bases from V and 1 base from J, with 14 bases between. The germline V gene has CDR1 PRHDT and CDR2 FYEKMQ (reference sequence). There are 15 residues in the CDR3. For the CDR3, the DNA is TGTGCCAGCAGCCCCGTGGGAGCACCGAACACTGAAGCTTTCTTT. This sequence encodes CASSPVGAPNTEAFF. Full variable domain (missing parts from reference TRBV13 and TRBJ1-1): AAGVIQSPRHLIKEKRETATLKCYPIPRHDTVYWYQQGPGQDPQFLISFYEKMQSDKGSIPDRFSAQQFSDYHSELNMSSLELGDSALYFCASSPVGAPNTEAFFGQGTRLTVV.

This clonotype was detected many times. V usage is TRBV10-3 and J usage is TRBJ1-6; D is uncertain. The CDR3 is 13 amino acids. Germline V gene lookup returns CDR1 ENHRY and CDR2 SYGVKD. The V end was cut by 5 bases, the J end by 11 bases, with 13 bases between. In DNA, the CDR3 is TGTGCCATCAGTCCCCTGGAAGTAACACCCCTCCACTTT. Translation: CAISPLEVTPLHF.

In its sample, this clonotype was seen many times. The genes are TRBV4-2 and TRBJ1-4; D not resolved. The CDR3 is 16 residues long. CDR1 and CDR2 (germline): LGHNA, YNFKEQ. Trimming took off 3 bases at V and 2 bases at J, with 13 bases between the two ends. CDR3 in amino acids: CASSQEFRPTNEKLFF. The CDR3, as DNA: TGTGCCAGCAGCCAGGAATTCAGGCCCACTAATGAAAAACTGTTTTTT.

This clonotype has ten or more counts. The chain uses TRBV6-1 and TRBJ1-1; 9 bases are a match to TRBD1. Losses at the gene ends were 5 bases for V and 5 bases for J; bases not matched to a gene: 9. CDR3 length: 15 residues. CDR1 MNHNS and CDR2 SASEGT come from the germline V gene. CDR3 DNA: TGTGCCAGCAGTTCCCAACAGGGGGCTCGTACTGAAGCTTTCTTT. It yields the protein CASSSQQGARTEAFF.

There are many counts of this clonotype. Here the CDR3 reads CASTLSGQGLWNEQFF. The CDR3 bases are TGTGCCAGCACATTAAGTGGACAGGGTCTGTGGAATGAGCAGTTCTTC. The rearrangement links TRBV27 to TRBJ2-1; 8 positions agree with TRBD1. CDR1 MNHEY and CDR2 SMNVEV come from the germline V gene (reference sequence). Trimming at V came to 7 bases and at J to 7 bases, leaving 15 bases not matched to a gene. The CDR3 is 16 amino acids.

Many counts were recorded for this clonotype. The genes are TRBV3-1 and TRBJ1-3; D is unclear. The CDR3 is made up of 18 amino acids. Germline V CDR1 and CDR2: LGHDT, YNNKEL (reference sequence). Trimming removed 1 base from V and 0 bases from J, with 16 bases in between. CDR3 sequence reads: CASSQAIIDGTSGNTIYF. The CDR3 nucleotides are TGTGCCAGCAGCCAAGCCATAATTGACGGTACCTCTGGAAACACCATATATTTT.

This clonotype was found a few times. This chain links TRBV7-3 with TRBJ2-1; 10 bases fit TRBD2. Germline V CDR1 and CDR2: SGHTA, FQGTGA. This CDR3 is 16 amino acids long. J was trimmed by 10 bases and V by 1 base; bases with no gene match: 10. Written as DNA, the CDR3 is TGTGCCAGCAGCTTAAAAGCGGGGGGGCGGAGGCGAGAGCAGTTCTTC. It codes for CASSLKAGGRRREQFF.

This clonotype was counted between two and nine times. The genes are TRBV4-1 and TRBJ1-2, with TRBD1 matching 7 bases. Germline lookup yields CDR1 MGHRA and CDR2 YSYEKL. J lost 2 bases, V lost 1 base, and 1 base had no gene match. The CDR3 length is 14 residues. CDR3 loop: CASSQAQGNYGYTF. The CDR3, as DNA: TGCGCCAGCAGCCAAGCACAGGGGAACTATGGCTACACCTTC.

Ten or more counts support this clonotype. CDR3 protein: CASSLNQNTGELFF. In DNA form, the CDR3 reads TGTGCCAGCAGCTTAAATCAGAACACCGGGGAGCTGTTTTTT. The V call is TRBV7-9, the J call TRBJ2-2; D is unresolved. Trimming cost V 2 bases and J 1 base, with 5 bases left between them. The CDR3 totals 14 residues. Germline lookup yields CDR1 SEHNR and CDR2 FQNEAQ (reference sequence).

In this sample, this clonotype turned up many times. The chain recombines TRBV20-1 with TRBJ2-1; D is perhaps TRBD1 (6 bases). The CDR3 spans 16 residues. Trimming shortened V by 1 base and J by 0 bases, and 13 bases separated the two germline ends. CDR1 DFQATT and CDR2 SNEGSKA come from the germline V gene (reference sequence). The CDR3 bases are TGCAGTGCTAGAGTGTGGACAGATAGCTCCTACAATGAGCAGTTCTTC. Its protein is CSARVWTDSSYNEQFF.

V and J are TRBV19 and TRBJ2-5; D is tentatively TRBD1 or TRBD2 (5 bases each). CDR1 LNHDA and CDR2 SQIVND come from the germline V gene (reference sequence). This CDR3 comprises 13 residues. V lost 5 bases to trimming and J lost 9 bases, with 16 bases between them. The CDR3 DNA reads as TGTGCCAGTAGTGAGGGACCCTACCATCCCCAGTACTTC. The encoded protein is CASSEGPYHPQYF.

This clonotype was detected a few times. The J gene is TRBJ1-2, the V gene TRBV5-1; D is possibly TRBD1 (5 bases). V was pared by 0 bases and J by 8 bases, with 11 bases between. The germline V gene has CDR1 SGHRS and CDR2 YFSETQ. There are 13 residues in the CDR3. CDR3 in amino acids: CASSLGGTEGYTF. CDR3 DNA: TGCGCCAGCAGCTTGGGTGGGACTGAGGGCTACACCTTC.

The chain joins TRBV2 to TRBJ1-1; unclear D gene. The CDR3 is 12 amino acids. CDR1 is SNHLY and CDR2 is FYNNEI in the germline V gene. With 2 bases removed from V and 8 bases from J, the gap between germline ends came to 9 bases. The CDR3 protein is CASSETRREAFF. The CDR3 DNA is TGTGCCAGCAGTGAAACCCGCAGGGAAGCTTTCTTT.

This clonotype was counted a few times. This rearrangement joins TRBV5-1 to TRBJ1-1; D uncertain. The CDR3 is 14 amino acids. V was cut by 5 bases and J by 3 bases, with 14 bases left in between. Germline values: CDR1 SGHRS, CDR2 YFSETQ. CDR3 protein: CASRFRSGDTEAFF. The CDR3 DNA reads TGCGCCAGCAGATTCAGAAGCGGGGACACTGAAGCTTTCTTT.

This clonotype has a count of ten or more. V is TRBV20-1 and J is TRBJ1-2; the D gene is possibly TRBD1 (6 bases). Germline CDR1 and CDR2: DFQATT and SNEGSKA (reference sequence). Trimming took off 1 base at V and 4 bases at J, with 19 bases between the two ends. The CDR3 is 16 amino acids. CDR3 residues: CSARGWGHPSPYGYTF. The CDR3, as DNA: TGCAGTGCTAGAGGGTGGGGACACCCGTCTCCCTATGGCTACACCTTC.

V is TRBV24-1 and J is TRBJ1-1; D possibly corresponds to TRBD1 (6 bases). Deletions cut 7 bases from V and 6 bases from J, with 14 bases between. Germline CDR1 and CDR2: KGHDR and SFDVKD. This CDR3 comprises 13 residues. The CDR3 region is CATRSTGFAEAFF. For the CDR3, the DNA is TGTGCCACCAGAAGCACAGGGTTCGCTGAAGCTTTCTTT.

This clonotype was observed at least ten times. The gene calls are TRBV3-1 and TRBJ2-7; D not certain. Trimming stripped 4 bases from V and 2 bases from J, with 9 bases between. This CDR3 region has 13 residues. Germline assignment: CDR1 LGHDT and CDR2 YNNKEL (reference sequence). The DNA for the CDR3 is TGTGCCAGCAGCCCCTCCCCTGCCTACGAGCAGTACTTC. Translating gives CASSPSPAYEQYF.

This clonotype came up many times. This rearrangement joins TRBV2 to TRBJ2-7; D is ambiguous. The CDR3 is 13 residues long. The germline CDR1 and CDR2 sequences are SNHLY and FYNNEI. V lost 8 bases and J lost 5, with 16 bases in between. The CDR3 DNA reads TGTGCCAGCTCAAACATGGTTCTTAACGAGCAGTACTTC. This encodes CASSNMVLNEQYF.

This clonotype was seen at least ten times. The rearrangement uses TRBV5-1 and TRBJ2-7; D tentatively fits TRBD1 or TRBD2 (6 bases each). The CDR3 consists of 16 residues. The V and J ends lost 0 bases and 3 bases respectively, with 16 bases between them. The V gene's germline CDR1 is SGHRS and CDR2 YFSETQ. CDR3 region: CASSLARLGGGYEQYF. CDR3 sequence (DNA): TGCGCCAGCAGCTTGGCGAGACTAGGAGGGGGCTACGAGCAGTACTTC.

This clonotype came up many times. The rearrangement links TRBV12-3 or TRBV12-4 to TRBJ1-2; 9 bases agree with TRBD1. Trimming cost V 7 bases and J 6 bases; bases outside gene matches: 15. CDR3 length: 16 residues. DNA for the CDR3: TGTGCCAGCAAACCCCCCGGGACAGGGTCTGAAAATGGCTACACCTTC. It yields the protein CASKPPGTGSENGYTF.

There are a few counts of this clonotype. The rearrangement links TRBV24-1 to TRBJ1-5; 8 bases fit TRBD1. The V gene's germline CDR1 is KGHDR and CDR2 SFDVKD. This CDR3 has 16 residues. The V and J ends lost 4 bases and 3 bases, in that order; junction bases with no gene match: 7. CDR3 residues: CATSDPTGGDNQPQHF. The CDR3 nucleotides read TGTGCCACCAGTGACCCCACAGGGGGAGACAATCAGCCCCAGCATTTT.

This clonotype was seen repeatedly, ten times or more. The gene calls are TRBV27 and TRBJ1-6; 10 nucleotides align to TRBD1. The CDR3 is made up of 16 amino acids. Germline values: CDR1 MNHEY, CDR2 SMNVEV (reference sequence). Trimming cost V 4 bases and J 10 bases; bases outside gene matches: 10. CDR3 DNA sequence: TGTGCCAGCAGTTATGAGACAGGGGGCGGAAGGTCACCCCTCCACTTT. Protein: CASSYETGGGRSPLHF.